The 20 T cell receptor beta chains below all came from one sample that was sequenced in a study of blood T cells in healthy people across ages. Next came a second PCR, run for about 6 to 12 cycles, which used a sample-barcoded 5' primer along with a J-beta primer mix. Each CDR3 protein is one row after TCRdb ran MiXCR on the 5' RACE reads. Of 700,000 to 850,000 distinct CDR3 sequences in the sample, roughly 40% are singletons; the top ten hold under 15%. Specimen: blood. These receptors came from a man younger than 35 in good health.

The chain joins TRBV19 to TRBJ1-2; the D gene is possibly TRBD1 (6 bases). In germline, CDR1 is LNHDA, CDR2 SQIVND (reference sequence). V was clipped by 4 bases and J by 4 bases, with 13 bases between them. The CDR3 totals 14 residues. CDR3 nucleotide sequence: TGTGCCAGTAGTACCTCCGGACAGCTCTATGGCTACACCTTC. The encoded protein is CASSTSGQLYGYTF.

Note on this clonotype: At one end, the junction sequence differs from germline, possibly due to a read error. This chain links TRBV12-3 or TRBV12-4 with TRBJ1-6; D uncertain. The CDR3 extends over 14 amino acids. The CDR3 region has the DNA TGTGTCAGCAGCCCTACAACTGATAATTCACCCCTCCACTTT. Translating it yields CVSSPTTDNSPLHF.

The table lists this clonotype with many counts. This rearrangement joins TRBV20-1 to TRBJ2-3; D gene uncertain. The CDR3 is 13 amino acids. Germline lookup yields CDR1 DFQATT and CDR2 SNEGSKA (reference sequence). Trimming stripped 2 bases from V and 0 bases from J, with 6 bases between. CDR3 bases: TGCAGTGCTAGAAAGGGCAGCACAGATACGCAGTATTTT. Translating gives CSARKGSTDTQYF.

The rearrangement uses TRBV12-5 and TRBJ2-3; 12 bases are shared with TRBD1. V was pared by 8 bases and J by 0 bases, with 12 bases of the junction left unmatched. Germline values: CDR1 LGHNT, CDR2 FRNRAP. This CDR3 has 18 residues. The CDR3 bases are TGTGCTAGTTTCCGGGACAGGGGGCTGGTAAGGAGCACAGATACGCAGTATTTT. Protein: CASFRDRGLVRSTDTQYF.

This clonotype was found many times. This chain links TRBV5-5 with TRBJ1-2, with D perhaps matching TRBD1 (5 bases). CDR1 is SGHKS and CDR2 is YYEKEE in the germline V gene (reference sequence). The CDR3 is made up of 13 amino acids. Trimming removed 5 bases at V and 0 bases at J, with 8 bases between. The CDR3 sequence: CASRTTANYGYTF. In nucleotides, the CDR3 is TGTGCCAGCAGGACGACAGCTAACTATGGCTACACCTTC.

This clonotype showed up many times. V and J are TRBV7-2 and TRBJ2-3, with TRBD2 matching 10 bases. The CDR3 covers 19 residues. With 5 bases clipped from V and 1 base from J, the junction kept 15 bases outside the gene matches. CDR1 and CDR2 from the germline V gene are SGHTA and FQGNSA. CDR3 protein: CASSPDPPLAGVRTDTQYF. The CDR3 DNA reads as TGTGCCAGCAGCCCGGACCCCCCGCTAGCGGGGGTCCGCACAGATACGCAGTATTTT. The whole variable domain, filled in from reference TRBV7-2 and TRBJ2-3, reads GAGVSQSPSNKVTEKGKDVELRCDPISGHTALYWYRQSLGQGLEFLIYFQGNSAPDKSGLPSDRFSAERTGGSVSTLTIQRTQQEDSAVYLCASSPDPPLAGVRTDTQYFGPGTRLTVL.

This clonotype was recorded once. V is TRBV27 and J is TRBJ2-3; D ambiguous. The CDR3 consists of 16 residues. The germline V and J ends were trimmed by 6 bases and 4 bases, with 20 bases remaining between them. Germline V gene data show CDR1 as MNHEY and CDR2 as SMNVEV (reference sequence). CDR3 sequence (DNA): TGTGCCAGCAGCTCGCAGGTCCTAGTAATGGCAGATACGCAGTATTTT. It codes for CASSSQVLVMADTQYF.

This clonotype turned up a few times. The J gene is TRBJ2-1, the V gene TRBV5-6, with TRBD1 matching 9 bases. This CDR3 is built from 14 residues. Germline V lookup: CDR1 SGHDT, CDR2 YYEEEE. V lost 7 bases and J lost 7; bases outside the gene matches: 9. The CDR3 DNA sequence: TGTGCCAGCGGAACCGGGACAGGGTTGAATGAGCAGTTCTTC. This sequence encodes CASGTGTGLNEQFF.

This clonotype has a handful of counts. The gene calls are TRBV7-2 and TRBJ1-5; D possibly corresponds to TRBD1 (6 bases). Deletions cut 5 bases from V and 7 bases from J, with 18 bases between. The CDR3 loop spans 15 amino acids. The V gene's germline CDR1 is SGHTA and CDR2 FQGNSA. The CDR3 spells CASSPSRQRGQPQHF. CDR3 coding DNA: TGTGCCAGCAGCCCATCGAGGCAGAGGGGGCAGCCCCAGCATTTT. Complete variable domain (other parts from reference TRBV7-2 and TRBJ1-5): GAGVSQSPSNKVTEKGKDVELRCDPISGHTALYWYRQSLGQGLEFLIYFQGNSAPDKSGLPSDRFSAERTGGSVSTLTIQRTQQEDSAVYLCASSPSRQRGQPQHFGDGTRLSIL.

This clonotype was counted once. The chain couples TRBV6-2 or TRBV6-3 to TRBJ2-1; TRBD1 aligns across 9 bases. Germline V gives CDR1 MNHEY, CDR2 SVGEGT. The CDR3 is 14 amino acids. Unmatched junction bases numbered 7, after V lost 6 bases and J lost 7 bases. This CDR3 reads CASRKGQGQNEQFF. As DNA, the CDR3 is TGTGCCAGCAGAAAGGGACAGGGTCAGAATGAGCAGTTCTTC.

The chain combines TRBV7-2 with TRBJ2-3; D is unresolved. CDR1 and CDR2 (germline): SGHTA, FQGNSA. This CDR3 has 13 residues. The ends were cut back, 4 bases at V and 5 bases at J, with 10 bases in the middle. CDR3 region: CASSSAWVDTQYF. The CDR3 coding sequence is TGTGCCAGCAGCTCTGCCTGGGTAGATACGCAGTATTTT.

The genes are TRBV2 and TRBJ2-1; D is tentatively TRBD1 or TRBD2 (5 bases each). V lost 6 bases and J lost 4, with 16 bases in between. The germline gives CDR1 SNHLY, CDR2 FYNNEI. This CDR3 region has 15 residues. CDR3 residues: CASRGIRGPYNEQFF. The DNA for the CDR3 is TGTGCCAGCAGGGGTATAAGGGGACCTTACAATGAGCAGTTCTTC.

In its sample, this clonotype was seen a few times. V is TRBV6-5 and J is TRBJ2-5; no clear D. In germline, CDR1 is MNHEY, CDR2 SVGAGI. V shed 6 bases and J shed 4 bases, with 12 bases lying between them. The CDR3 extends over 13 amino acids. CDR3 region: CASRALVPETQYF. In nucleotides, the CDR3 is TGTGCCAGCAGGGCGCTAGTACCAGAGACCCAGTACTTC.

The chain employs TRBV12-3 or TRBV12-4 and TRBJ2-2; D uncertain. Between the trimmed V and J ends, which lost 0 bases and 4 bases, there was a span of 12 bases. CDR3 size: 16 residues. CDR3 nucleotides: TGTGCCAGCAGTTTAGCGGTTTTTCGGAGCACCGGGGAGCTGTTTTTT. Its translation is CASSLAVFRSTGELFF.

A remark on this clonotype: Being one base from a much bigger clone, this may be a read error. This chain joins TRBV5-5 and TRBJ2-3; no clear D. Germline V gene lookup returns CDR1 SGHKS and CDR2 YYEKEE (reference sequence). The CDR3 extends over 15 amino acids. V was pared by 4 bases and J by 4 bases, with 16 bases between. Here the CDR3 reads CASSHDGIQSDTQYF. For the CDR3, the DNA is TGTGCCAGCAGCCACGATGGAATACAGTCAGATACGCAGTATTTT. The whole variable domain, remainder taken from reference TRBV5-5 and TRBJ2-3, is DAGVTQSPTHLIKTRGQQVTLRCSPISGHKSVSWYQQVLGQGPQFIFQYYEKEERGRGNFPDRFSARQFPNYSSELNVNALLLGDSALYLCASSHDGIQSDTQYFGPGTRLTVL.

V is TRBV5-1 and J is TRBJ2-1; 9 nucleotides agree with TRBD2. CDR1 is SGHRS and CDR2 is YFSETQ in the germline V gene. The CDR3 contains 15 residues. After removal of 2 bases from V and 7 bases from J, the junction contained 7 bases not matched to a gene. The chain's CDR3 is CASSFRRGGRNEQFF. The CDR3 coding sequence is TGCGCCAGCAGCTTTCGGCGGGGGGGCCGTAATGAGCAGTTCTTC.

The rearrangement joins TRBV4-3 to TRBJ1-1, with D hard to call. V dropped 0 bases and J dropped 6 bases, with 11 bases sitting between them. The germline V gene has CDR1 LGHNA and CDR2 YSLEER. The CDR3 runs 14 residues. CDR3 loop: CASSQDGGISEAFF. CDR3 DNA: TGCGCCAGCAGCCAAGACGGTGGGATCTCTGAAGCTTTCTTT.

This clonotype has ten or more counts. The chain links TRBV18 to TRBJ1-5; D gene uncertain. Germline V CDR1 and CDR2: KGHSH, LQKENI. Trimming shortened V by 2 bases and J by 1 base, and 3 bases separated the two germline ends. There are 13 residues in the CDR3. The CDR3 protein is CASSPASNQPQHF. The DNA for the CDR3 is TGTGCCAGCTCACCAGCCAGCAATCAGCCCCAGCATTTT.

V and J are TRBV11-2 and TRBJ2-1; D might be TRBD2 (5 bases). V was pared by 8 bases and J by 9 bases, with 23 bases between. This CDR3 region has 15 residues. The germline V gene has CDR1 SGHAT and CDR2 FQNNGV. CDR3 nucleotides: TGTGCCAGCGGTAAAGAGGGATCCTATAACAGTGAGCAGTTCTTC. Its protein product is CASGKEGSYNSEQFF.

The chain carries TRBV14 and TRBJ1-2; maybe TRBD1 (5 bases). V was pared by 0 bases and J by 2 bases, with 13 bases between. The length of the CDR3 is 16 residues. Per the germline V gene, CDR1 is SGHDN and CDR2 is FVKESK. Here the CDR3 reads CASSQENLGRNYGYTF. The CDR3 DNA sequence: TGTGCCAGCAGCCAAGAGAACTTGGGGCGAAACTATGGCTACACCTTC. The variable domain in full, with the rest retrieved from reference TRBV14 and TRBJ1-2, is EAGVTQFPSHSVIEKGQTVTLRCDPISGHDNLYWYRRVMGKEIKFLLHFVKESKQDESGMPNNRFLAERTGGTYSTLKVQPAELEDSGVYFCASSQENLGRNYGYTFGSGTRLTVV.